The text below deals with one T cell receptor beta chain. Only CD45RO-negative cells positively selected for CCR7 counted as naive CD8 cells, so terminally differentiated effector memory CD45RA+ cells were excluded. The data are from a study of shared clonotypes between healthy human individuals. Repertoires were generated with immunoSEQ multiplex PCR, while TCRdb's copy carries only in-frame clones and drops some. This table has about 1.9 million clones, 85% to 95% appearing once. V shed 5 bases, J shed 13 bases, and the junction held 15 bases outside the gene matches. The germline gives CDR1 MNHEY, CDR2 SMNVEV (reference sequence). The length of the CDR3 is 15 residues.

The chain combines TRBV27 with TRBJ2-7; 12 bases are shared with TRBD2. The sample consisted of naive CD8+ T cells from PBMCs. This clonotype originated in a man in his late teens or twenties in good health. Some clones in this sample may be carry-over from other donors' samples. This CDR3 reads CASSPLGLAGAQRYF. CDR3 bases: TGTGCCAGCAGTCCCCTGGGACTAGCGGGCGCCCAAAGATACTTC.